This T cell receptor (beta chain) was profiled in a study of Graves' ophthalmopathy and Graves' hyperthyroidism. General study points: Stable hyperthyroidism and ophthalmopathy were told apart by a 13-signature model, which achieved about 88% sensitivity and 81.08% specificity.

Comments on this clonotype: Its antigen is currently unknown. Relative to the germline gene, one junction end is altered; a read error may explain this.

RNA transcripts yielded amplified TCR beta CDR3 regions. First-round RT-PCR with HTBI primers preceded a second-round multiplex PCR. TCRdb itself ran the multiplex PCR reads through MiXCR, one entry per CDR3 protein. The data contain over 150,000 distinct CDR3 sequences, under 40% of them singletons. The CDR3 contains 13 residues. The germline V gene encodes CDR1 SGHNT and CDR2 YENEEA. The source of this sequence is a woman aged 40 to 50 with Graves' ophthalmopathy. The chain is built from TRBV11-3 and TRBJ1-3, with a weak D call TRBD1 (5 bases). Sequencing was done on a sample of peripheral blood. CDR3 in amino acids: CASSLAGGNTTYF. CDR3 in DNA: TGTGCCAGCAGCTTAGCTGGGGGAAACACCACATATTTT.